The clone carrying this TCR beta chain was seen once. Flow cytometry had shown expanded CD8+CD57+ cells in the patients chosen for sequencing. Among the patients, all had severe acquired aplastic anemia. Receipt of therapy had not occurred in any patient by the time of blood sampling. TCR beta VDJ combinations and CDR3 sequences were profiled from genomic DNA. TCRdb processed the reads anew with MiXCR; each CDR3 protein has one entry. Of some 170,000 distinct CDR3 sequences listed, over 55% are singletons. The CDR3 covers 16 residues. Trimming left V 4 bases short and J 7 bases short, with 19 bases between. Per germline, CDR1 KGHDR and CDR2 SFDVKD. The sample belongs to a study of CD8+CD57+ T cells in acquired aplastic anemia.

This chain uses TRBV24-1 with TRBJ1-5, with D maybe TRBD1 (6 bases). The receptor's source is a human donor with aplastic anemia. Sequences were obtained from sorted CD4+, CD8+, or CD8+CD57+ T cells (not recorded which) from PBMCs. In DNA form, the CDR3 reads TGTGCCACCAGTGACGCTAACCTCGGGGGGGCGCAGCCCCAGCATTTT. Translation gives CATSDANLGGAQPQHF.